These 26 T cell receptor beta chains share one sample of origin, sequenced in a study of patients and donors after allogeneic stem cell transplantation. MiXCR, applied by TCRdb to the RT-PCR reads, yields one record per CDR3 protein. In the table there are about 210,000 distinct CDR3 sequences, about 38% of which are singletons. The specimen was blood, either unsorted or a sorted T cell fraction (not recorded which). The receptor source for this set is a human donor who was either an allogeneic HSCT recipient or a stem cell or donor lymphocyte infusion donor (not recorded which). It is not recorded whose cells these are; they may come from a transplant donor.

The J gene is TRBJ1-1, the V gene TRBV12-3 or TRBV12-4, with a possible D match to TRBD1 (5 bases). The ends were cut back, 7 bases at V and 6 bases at J, with 18 bases in the middle. The CDR3 totals 14 residues. The CDR3 reads CASNLGILGAEAFF. The CDR3, as DNA: TGTGCCAGCAACTTGGGCATTCTAGGGGCTGAAGCTTTCTTT.

This clonotype was found many times. This chain joins TRBV29-1 and TRBJ1-1; D call uncertain. CDR1 SQVTM and CDR2 ANQGSEA come from the germline V gene. The ends were cut back, 3 bases at V and 1 base at J, with 6 bases in the middle. This CDR3 comprises 12 residues. The CDR3 loop is CSVEKGNTEAFF. CDR3 sequence (DNA): TGCAGCGTTGAGAAGGGGAACACTGAAGCTTTCTTT.

The V and J genes are TRBV24-1 and TRBJ2-1, with 9 positions matching TRBD1. The CDR3 spans 12 residues. Germline-derived CDR1 and CDR2 are KGHDR and SFDVKD. With 12 bases clipped from V and 6 bases from J, the junction kept 5 bases outside the gene matches. CDR3 DNA sequence: TGTGCCTCACAGGGGGCCGTCAATGAGCAGTTCTTC. Protein sequence: CASQGAVNEQFF.

V and J are TRBV18 and TRBJ2-7; D tentatively reads TRBD1 or TRBD2 (5 bases each). Per the germline V gene, CDR1 is KGHSH and CDR2 is LQKENI. This CDR3 comprises 15 residues. V lost 6 bases to trimming and J lost 5 bases, with 20 bases between them. The CDR3 loop is CASSLGLWGSHEQYF. DNA for the CDR3: TGTGCCAGCTCCCTTGGTCTTTGGGGGTCCCACGAGCAGTACTTC.

The rearrangement uses TRBV9 and TRBJ2-7, with unresolved D. The V gene's germline CDR1 is SGDLS and CDR2 YYNGEE. Trimming removed 0 bases from V and 3 bases from J, with 13 bases in between. This CDR3 is built from 15 residues. CDR3 protein: CASSVERFPHYEQYF. DNA of the CDR3: TGTGCCAGCAGCGTAGAACGGTTTCCTCACTACGAGCAGTACTTC.

The chain couples TRBV10-3 to TRBJ1-1, with unresolved D. Germline CDR1 reads ENHRY; CDR2 reads SYGVKD. The V gene lost 6 bases and the J gene lost 5 bases, with 13 bases spanning the gap. The CDR3 spans 13 residues. The CDR3 sequence is CAIRDVEGTEAFF. DNA for the CDR3: TGTGCCATCAGGGACGTGGAAGGGACTGAAGCTTTCTTT.

This clonotype was detected a few times. The rearrangement uses TRBV10-3 and TRBJ1-2; 7 nucleotides agree with TRBD1. Germline CDR1 is ENHRY and CDR2 is SYGVKD. The CDR3 contains 13 residues. V lost 2 bases and J lost 7; bases outside the gene matches: 4. This CDR3 reads CAISERQGSGYTF. The CDR3 region has the DNA TGTGCCATCAGTGAGCGACAGGGCTCTGGCTACACCTTC.

The genes are TRBV3-1 and TRBJ1-5; the D gene is possibly TRBD1 (5 bases). V shed 0 bases and J shed 6 bases, with 15 bases lying between them. The CDR3 runs to 16 residues. Germline V CDR1 and CDR2: LGHDT, YNNKEL (reference sequence). The CDR3 region has the DNA TGTGCCAGCAGCCAAGAAGCGGGGGTAGGGATTCAGCCCCAGCATTTT. The encoded protein is CASSQEAGVGIQPQHF.

This clonotype appeared a few times. The chain uses TRBV10-3 and TRBJ1-6, with D possibly being TRBD1 (6 bases). Germline lookup yields CDR1 ENHRY and CDR2 SYGVKD. Trimming cost V 3 bases and J 5 bases, with 11 bases left between them. The CDR3 runs 15 residues. The CDR3 protein is CAISEWTENNSPLHF. DNA of the CDR3: TGTGCCATCAGTGAATGGACAGAGAATAATTCACCCCTCCACTTT.

The CDR3 here is CASSPGPIGRNEQFF. CDR3 sequence (DNA): TGTGCCAGCAGCCCAGGCCCAATTGGGCGGAATGAGCAGTTCTTC. This chain joins TRBV3-1 and TRBJ2-1; D is undetermined. Germline V lookup: CDR1 LGHDT, CDR2 YNNKEL (reference sequence). The CDR3 covers 15 residues. The V end was cut by 4 bases, the J end by 7 bases, with 17 bases between.

The genes are TRBV18 and TRBJ1-1; 7 bases fit TRBD1. This CDR3 spans 15 amino acids. Trimming at V came to 6 bases and at J to 3 bases, leaving 10 bases not matched to a gene. Germline V CDR1 and CDR2: KGHSH, LQKENI. The CDR3 DNA sequence: TGTGCCAGCTCGTCACAGGGGATTATGGACACTGAAGCTTTCTTT. It is translated as CASSSQGIMDTEAFF. Full variable domain (missing parts from reference TRBV18 and TRBJ1-1): NAGVMQNPRHLVRRRGQEARLRCSPMKGHSHVYWYRQLPEEGLKFMVYLQKENIIDESGMPKERFSAEFPKEGPSILRIQQVVRGDSAAYFCASSSQGIMDTEAFFGQGTRLTVV.

This sequence joins TRBV27 and TRBJ1-5, with 8 bases fitting TRBD1. Losses at the gene ends were 5 bases for V and 3 bases for J; bases not matched to a gene: 12. CDR1 and CDR2 (germline): MNHEY, SMNVEV (reference sequence). The CDR3 has 17 amino acids. The CDR3 bases are TGTGCCAGCAGTAGGCTCGGACAGGGTAGGTCCAATCAGCCCCAGCATTTT. It encodes CASSRLGQGRSNQPQHF.

The chain employs TRBV24-1 and TRBJ2-7; TRBD2 agrees at 7 bases. CDR3 size: 13 residues. Trimming took 12 bases from V and 2 from J; bases not matched to a gene: 9. Germline CDR1 and CDR2: KGHDR and SFDVKD. In nucleotides, the CDR3 is TGTGCCCCCCCGGAGGGACTACCCTACGAGCAGTACTTC. Translated: CAPPEGLPYEQYF.

The rearrangement joins TRBV10-3 to TRBJ1-5; unclear D gene. Germline-derived CDR1 and CDR2 are ENHRY and SYGVKD. Trimming left V 2 bases short and J 7 bases short, with 12 bases between. The CDR3 covers 14 residues. CDR3 residues: CAISETENSQPQHF. In nucleotides, the CDR3 is TGTGCCATCAGTGAGACCGAGAATTCCCAGCCCCAGCATTTT.

This clonotype has just a few counts. The chain combines TRBV27 with TRBJ1-2, with D possibly TRBD1 on 5 matching bases. The V end was cut by 8 bases, the J end by 5 bases, with 9 bases between. This CDR3 contains 11 residues. Germline loops: CDR1 MNHEY, CDR2 SMNVEV (reference sequence). The CDR3 nucleotides are TGTGCCAGCTGGGGCGGGTATGGCTACACCTTC. This translates into CASWGGYGYTF.

This clonotype was counted between two and nine times. The chain employs TRBV29-1 and TRBJ1-3, with a tentative D call TRBD1 (5 bases). The germline V and J ends were trimmed by 2 bases and 0 bases, with 11 bases remaining between them. The CDR3 is 15 amino acids. Looked up from germline, CDR1 is SQVTM and CDR2 is ANQGSEA. The DNA for the CDR3 is TGCAGCGTTGAAACCGCAGGGCTCTCTGGAAACACCATATATTTT. It yields the protein CSVETAGLSGNTIYF. The complete variable domain, with remaining parts taken from reference TRBV29-1 and TRBJ1-3, reads SAVISQKPSRDICQRGTSLTIQCQVDSQVTMMFWYRQQPGQSLTLIATANQGSEATYESGFVIDKFPISRPNLTFSTLTVSNMSPEDSSIYLCSVETAGLSGNTIYFGEGSWLTVV.

This rearrangement joins TRBV7-8 to TRBJ1-1; D might be TRBD1 (6 bases). The germline V gene encodes CDR1 SGHVS and CDR2 FQNEAQ. The length of the CDR3 is 14 residues. V was pared by 1 base and J by 4 bases, with 10 bases between. Here the CDR3 reads CASSLDRVGTEAFF. The DNA for the CDR3 is TGTGCCAGCAGCTTAGACAGGGTAGGCACTGAAGCTTTCTTT.

This clonotype has a handful of counts. The chain has TRBV27 and TRBJ1-6; no definite D call. Germline CDR1 is MNHEY and CDR2 is SMNVEV (reference sequence). The CDR3 length is 14 residues. V lost 3 bases to trimming and J lost 8 bases, with 11 bases between them. The CDR3 DNA is TGTGCCAGCAGTTTTAGGTTCTTTTATTCACCCCTCCACTTT. This translates into CASSFRFFYSPLHF.

The rearrangement uses TRBV7-2 and TRBJ1-5, with D uncertain. The CDR3 is 12 amino acids. With 2 bases removed from V and 9 bases from J, the gap between germline ends came to 8 bases. Germline V gene data show CDR1 as SGHTA and CDR2 as FQGNSA. CDR3 sequence: CASSLTPRPQHF. The CDR3 bases are TGTGCCAGCAGCTTAACCCCTAGGCCCCAGCATTTT.

This clonotype was counted between two and nine times. This chain links TRBV4-2 with TRBJ2-1, with D possibly matching TRBD2 (6 bases). This CDR3 has 11 residues. Germline-derived CDR1 and CDR2 are LGHNA and YNFKEQ. The germline V and J ends were trimmed by 4 bases and 8 bases, with 6 bases remaining between them. CDR3 in DNA: TGTGCCAGCAGCCCGGGAGATGAGCAGTTCTTC. Translating gives CASSPGDEQFF.

V is TRBV20-1 and J is TRBJ2-2; D is undetermined. The germline V and J ends were trimmed by 5 bases and 5 bases, with 12 bases remaining between them. Germline V gene lookup returns CDR1 DFQATT and CDR2 SNEGSKA (reference sequence). This CDR3 spans 13 amino acids. CDR3: CSAYPRGTGELFF. DNA for the CDR3: TGCAGTGCTTACCCCCGTGGGACCGGGGAGCTGTTTTTT.

The chain joins TRBV3-1 to TRBJ1-1; D unclear. This CDR3 contains 14 residues. With 6 bases removed from V and 3 bases from J, the gap between germline ends came to 14 bases. Germline V gives CDR1 LGHDT, CDR2 YNNKEL (reference sequence). CDR3 residues: CASSRYDPDTEAFF. The CDR3 region has the DNA TGTGCCAGCAGTCGTTATGACCCGGACACTGAAGCTTTCTTT.

The rearrangement links TRBV7-9 to TRBJ1-5; TRBD1 might be the D (5 bases). The CDR3 runs to 13 residues. V was pared by 8 bases and J by 3 bases, with 11 bases between. Germline V gives CDR1 SEHNR, CDR2 FQNEAQ (reference sequence). The CDR3 bases are TGTGCCAGCCTGTTCAGGGACAATCAGCCCCAGCATTTT. Protein sequence: CASLFRDNQPQHF.

This clonotype has just one count. The chain uses TRBV10-3 and TRBJ1-1; tentatively, D is TRBD1 (5 bases). There are 14 residues in the CDR3. Trimming took 3 bases from V and 1 from J, leaving 9 bases between them. The V gene's germline CDR1 is ENHRY and CDR2 SYGVKD. CDR3 in DNA: TGTGCCATCAGTGAACGGGGGGAGAACACTGAAGCTTTCTTT. Its translation: CAISERGENTEAFF.

DNA of the CDR3: TGTGCCAGCACCCCCGGGTGGGGGCAAGAGACCCAGTACTTC. Its translation is CASTPGWGQETQYF. The chain employs TRBV5-5 and TRBJ2-5; D is possibly TRBD1 or TRBD2 (5 bases each). The CDR3 consists of 14 residues. Germline lookup yields CDR1 SGHKS and CDR2 YYEKEE (reference sequence). The V end lost 6 bases, the J end lost 2 bases, and 14 bases lay between the germline ends. Filled out from reference TRBV5-5 and TRBJ2-5, the complete variable domain reads DAGVTQSPTHLIKTRGQQVTLRCSPISGHKSVSWYQQVLGQGPQFIFQYYEKEERGRGNFPDRFSARQFPNYSSELNVNALLLGDSALYLCASTPGWGQETQYFGPGTRLLVL.

The table lists this clonotype with a few counts. The V call is TRBV20-1, the J call TRBJ1-5, with no clear D. Germline-derived CDR1 and CDR2 are DFQATT and SNEGSKA (reference sequence). V lost 1 base, J lost 7 bases, and 11 bases lay in between. The CDR3 consists of 13 residues. CDR3 in amino acids: CSARGVVDQPQHF. CDR3 in DNA: TGCAGTGCTAGAGGGGTAGTCGACCAGCCCCAGCATTTT.